One sample yielded the 4 T cell receptor beta chains listed below, sequenced in a study of blood T cell repertoires in COVID-19. Measured with immunoSEQ multiplex PCR; TCRdb has only the in-frame clones, and not every one. The data hold some 430,000 clones, with less than 95% observed a single time. The material sequenced was PBMCs or T cells enriched from blood (not recorded which). These receptors were collected from a man aged 18 to 29 who had recovered from COVID-19.

The V and J genes are TRBV30 and TRBJ2-5, with a possible D match to TRBD1 (5 bases). CDR1 is GTSNPN, CDR2 SVGIG, per germline (reference sequence). The CDR3 contains 14 residues. Trimming removed 4 bases from V and 2 bases from J, with 14 bases in between. The CDR3 nucleotides are TGTGCCTGGAACAATGGGGCAGTACAAGAGACCCAGTACTTC. Translating it yields CAWNNGAVQETQYF. Supplemented by reference TRBV30 and TRBJ2-5, the full variable domain reads SQTIHQWPATLVQPVGSPLSLECTVEGTSNPNLYWYRQAAGRGLQLLFYSVGIGQISSEVPQNLSASRPQDRQFILSSKKLLLSDSGFYLCAWNNGAVQETQYFGPGTRLLVL.

The CDR3 DNA reads TGTGCCTGCGCGGAGGCCCTAAACACTGAAGCTTTCTTT. Translation gives CACAEALNTEAFF. The V and J genes are TRBV6-5 and TRBJ1-1; D is ambiguous. Germline values: CDR1 MNHEY, CDR2 SVGAGI. The CDR3 runs 13 residues. The germline V and J ends were trimmed by 11 bases and 2 bases, with 15 bases remaining between them.

This chain connects TRBV27 to TRBJ2-1; the match to TRBD2 covers 10 bases. The V segment lost 4 bases and the J segment 4 bases; nucleotides outside the gene matches: 4. Germline V gives CDR1 MNHEY, CDR2 SMNVEV (reference sequence). CDR3 length equals 15 residues. CDR3 bases: TGTGCCAGCAGTTCTACTAGCGGGGCGTACAATGAGCAGTTCTTC. Translating gives CASSSTSGAYNEQFF.

The gene calls are TRBV7-2 and TRBJ2-7, with 7 bases fitting TRBD1. The CDR3 consists of 15 residues. The germline V gene has CDR1 SGHTA and CDR2 FQGNSA. The trim removed 5 bases at V and 0 bases at J, leaving 7 bases unmatched. The CDR3: CASSPGQALSYEQYF. CDR3 sequence (DNA): TGTGCCAGCAGCCCCGGACAGGCCCTCTCCTACGAGCAGTACTTC.